The clone carrying this TCR beta chain was seen more than once but under ten times. The data stem from a study of T cells after yellow fever vaccination. MiXCR, applied by TCRdb to the 5' RACE reads, yields one record per CDR3 protein. Among a few hundred thousand distinct CDR3 sequences listed, about a sixth were seen once. This CDR3 comprises 14 residues. Germline V gives CDR1 LNHDA, CDR2 SQIVND (reference sequence). Trimming removed 10 bases from V and 2 bases from J, with 15 bases in between. The chain links TRBV19 to TRBJ1-5, with D possibly being TRBD1 (6 bases). This specimen consisted of PBMCs, obtained 5 days after the first yellow fever vaccination. The sequence was collected from a man in his late teens or twenties who received the YFV17D yellow fever vaccine. CDR3 loop: CATTYTGRNQPQHF. For the CDR3, the DNA is TGTGCCACCACGTACACAGGGCGCAATCAGCCCCAGCATTTT.